A selection of T cell receptor beta chains follows, all from one sample in a study of T-cell reconstitution after alpha-beta-depleted transplantation in children. MiXCR, run by TCRdb on the PCR reads, gives a single entry per CDR3 protein. This table has approximately 250,000 distinct CDR3 sequences, 9.7% appearing once. Sample: PBMCs from the stem cell graft donor, taken from the stem cell graft. These receptors were collected from a human donor who donated a stem cell graft to a child with SCID. The CDR3 runs from the conserved cysteine through the conserved F or W. The order of the fields is J gene, clone size, V gene, D gene, CDR3 protein, CDR3 DNA. A D gene is named only where the DNA matches it firmly. The size entry is marked missing in some rows and otherwise reads once, few, many or a size class.

>TRBJ1-5|many|TRBV6-6|NA
CASSRGEGQPQHF
TGTGCCAGCAGCCGCGGGGAGGGTCAGCCCCAGCATTTT
>TRBJ1-2|many|TRBV5-1|NA
CASSLTASLNYGYTF
TGCGCCAGCAGCTTGACAGCTTCGCTTAACTATGGCTACACCTTC
>TRBJ2-7|NA|TRBV10-3|NA
CAISELGLYEQYF
TGTGCCATCAGTGAATTGGGGCTCTACGAGCAGTACTTC
>TRBJ1-6|many|TRBV4-2|NA
CASSQAPNSPLHF
TGTGCCAGCAGCCAAGCCCCTAATTCACCCCTCCACTTT
>TRBJ1-6|many|TRBV12-3/TRBV12-4|NA
CASSPTGSRTYNSPLHF
TGTGCCAGCAGTCCCACTGGCAGTCGTACCTATAATTCACCCCTCCACTTT
>TRBJ1-4|many|TRBV4-1|NA
CASSQAPSGVQGKLFF
TGCGCCAGCAGCCAAGCACCATCAGGGGTCCAAGGAAAACTGTTTTTT
>TRBJ2-7|many|TRBV29-1|NA
CSVDEGNEQYF
TGCAGCGTTGATGAAGGGAACGAGCAGTACTTC
>TRBJ2-3|many|TRBV3-1|TRBD2
CASSQPSSGRYTQYF
TGTGCCAGCAGCCAACCGTCTAGCGGGCGATATACGCAGTATTTT
>TRBJ2-7|few|TRBV5-1|TRBD1
CASSWDSFSYEQYF
TGCGCCAGCAGCTGGGACAGCTTCTCCTACGAGCAGTACTTC
>TRBJ1-1|many|TRBV5-6|NA
CASRLGAEAFF
TGTGCCAGCCGACTCGGTGCTGAAGCTTTCTTT